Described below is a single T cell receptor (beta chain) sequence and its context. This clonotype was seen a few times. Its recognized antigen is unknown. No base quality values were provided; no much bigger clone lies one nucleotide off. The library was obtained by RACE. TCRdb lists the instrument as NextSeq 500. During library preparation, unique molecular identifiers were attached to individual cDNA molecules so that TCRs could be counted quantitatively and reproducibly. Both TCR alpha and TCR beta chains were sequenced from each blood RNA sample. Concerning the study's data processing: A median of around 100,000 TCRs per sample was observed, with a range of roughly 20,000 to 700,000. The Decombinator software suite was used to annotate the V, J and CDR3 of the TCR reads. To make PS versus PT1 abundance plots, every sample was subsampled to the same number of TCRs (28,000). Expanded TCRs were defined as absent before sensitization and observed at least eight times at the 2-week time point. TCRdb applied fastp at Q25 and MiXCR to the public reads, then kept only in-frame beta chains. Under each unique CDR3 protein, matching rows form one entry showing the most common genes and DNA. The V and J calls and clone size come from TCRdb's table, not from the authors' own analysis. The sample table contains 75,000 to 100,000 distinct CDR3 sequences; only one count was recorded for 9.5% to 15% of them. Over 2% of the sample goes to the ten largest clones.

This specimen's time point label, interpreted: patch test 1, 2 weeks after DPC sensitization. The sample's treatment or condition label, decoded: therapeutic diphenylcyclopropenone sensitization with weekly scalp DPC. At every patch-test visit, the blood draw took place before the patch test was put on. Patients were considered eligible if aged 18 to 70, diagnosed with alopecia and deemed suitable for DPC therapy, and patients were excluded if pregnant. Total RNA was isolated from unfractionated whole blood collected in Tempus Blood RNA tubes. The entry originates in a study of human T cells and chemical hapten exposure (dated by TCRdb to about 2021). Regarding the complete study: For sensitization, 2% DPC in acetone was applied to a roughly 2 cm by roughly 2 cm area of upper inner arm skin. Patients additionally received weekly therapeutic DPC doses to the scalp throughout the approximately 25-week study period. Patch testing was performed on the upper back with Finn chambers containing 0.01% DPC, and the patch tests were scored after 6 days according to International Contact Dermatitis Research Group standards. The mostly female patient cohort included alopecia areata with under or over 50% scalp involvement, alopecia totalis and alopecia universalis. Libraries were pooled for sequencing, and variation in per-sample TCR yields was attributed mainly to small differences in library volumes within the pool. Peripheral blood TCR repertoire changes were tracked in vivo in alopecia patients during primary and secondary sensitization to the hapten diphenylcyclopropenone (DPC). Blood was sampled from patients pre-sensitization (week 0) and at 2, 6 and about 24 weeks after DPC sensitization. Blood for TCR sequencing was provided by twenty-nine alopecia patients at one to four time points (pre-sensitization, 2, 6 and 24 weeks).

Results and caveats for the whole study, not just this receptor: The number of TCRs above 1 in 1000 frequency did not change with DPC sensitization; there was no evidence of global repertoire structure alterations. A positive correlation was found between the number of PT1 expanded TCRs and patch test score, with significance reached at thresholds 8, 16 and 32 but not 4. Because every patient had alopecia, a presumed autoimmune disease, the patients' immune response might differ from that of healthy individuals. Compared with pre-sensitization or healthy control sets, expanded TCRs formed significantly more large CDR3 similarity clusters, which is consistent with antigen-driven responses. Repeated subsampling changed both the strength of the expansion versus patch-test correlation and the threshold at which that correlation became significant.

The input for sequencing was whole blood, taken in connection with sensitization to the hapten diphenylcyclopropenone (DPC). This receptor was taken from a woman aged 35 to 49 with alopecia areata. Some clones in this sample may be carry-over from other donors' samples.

The CDR3 sequence is CAWSYLGQGEGYTF. The DNA reads TGTGCCTGGAGTTATCTAGGACAGGGAGAAGGCTACACCTTC. The V and J segments used are TRBV30 and TRBJ1-2, and TRBD1 matches 8 of the central bases. Relative to germline, V is missing 2 bases and J is missing 8 bases, with 10 bases of the junction outside any gene match. Looking up the germline V gene (reference sequence) yields CDR1 GTSNPN and CDR2 SVGIG. The CDR3 contains 14 residues, cysteine and phenylalanine counted. Just CDR3 DNA is preserved here, 42 bases in frame from base 1.